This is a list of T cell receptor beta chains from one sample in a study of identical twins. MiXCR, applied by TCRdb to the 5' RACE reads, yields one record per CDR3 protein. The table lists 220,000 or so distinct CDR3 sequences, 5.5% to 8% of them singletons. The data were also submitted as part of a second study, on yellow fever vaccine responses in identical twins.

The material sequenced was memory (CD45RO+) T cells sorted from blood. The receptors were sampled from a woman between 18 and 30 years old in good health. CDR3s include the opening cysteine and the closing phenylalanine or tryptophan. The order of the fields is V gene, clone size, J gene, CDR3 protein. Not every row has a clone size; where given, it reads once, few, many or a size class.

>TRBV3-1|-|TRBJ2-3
CASSQEGGVRTDTQYF
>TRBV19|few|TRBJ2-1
CASTSRWGEQFF
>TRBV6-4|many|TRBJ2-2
CANQDLSNTGELFF
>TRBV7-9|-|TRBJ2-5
CASSLAPLVEETQYF
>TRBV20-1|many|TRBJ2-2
CSAPGTGGELFF
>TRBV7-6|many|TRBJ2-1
CASSLGLAGIKSYNEQFF
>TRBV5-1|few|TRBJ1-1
CASSLDGLEAFF
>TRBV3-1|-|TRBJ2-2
CASSQASGGGDNGELFF
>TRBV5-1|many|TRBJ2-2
CASSTYSPDRGSTGELFF
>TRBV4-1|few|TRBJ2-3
CASSQGFGSGRTDTQYF
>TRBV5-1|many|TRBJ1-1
CASSLSRGELNTEAFF
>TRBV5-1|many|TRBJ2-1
CASSLAAGRSYNEQFF
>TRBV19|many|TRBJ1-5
CASGGAPGNQPQHF
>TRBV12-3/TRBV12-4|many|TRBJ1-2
CASSLTGYGYTF
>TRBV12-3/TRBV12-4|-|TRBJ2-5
CASSLGPGQGQETQYF
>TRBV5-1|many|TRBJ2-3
CASSLGQVTDTQYF
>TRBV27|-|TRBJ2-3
CASSPVLAGGADTQYF
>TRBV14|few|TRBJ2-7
CASSQDSTSAIPYEQYF
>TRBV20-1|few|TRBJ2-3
CSASGGLNTDTQYF
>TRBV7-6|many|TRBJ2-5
CASSAVAGGRETQYF
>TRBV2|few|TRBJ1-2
CASSQNSGWSDGYTF
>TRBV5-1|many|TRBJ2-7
CASSVLAGGTTTYEQYF
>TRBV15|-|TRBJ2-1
CATSSSWGQGRNEQFF
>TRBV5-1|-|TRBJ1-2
CASSFDRAGYTF
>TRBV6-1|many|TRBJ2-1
CASLGAGLSYNEQFF
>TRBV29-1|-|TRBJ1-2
CSVSGYTF
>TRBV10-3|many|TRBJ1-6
CAISVDAGQSPSPLHF
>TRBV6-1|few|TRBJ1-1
CASSTGTRNRNTEAFF
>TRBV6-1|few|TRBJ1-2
CASKQGESYGYTF
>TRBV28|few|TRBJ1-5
CASSTPRNPKFDQPQHF
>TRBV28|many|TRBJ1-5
CASSFGDRGFSQPQHF
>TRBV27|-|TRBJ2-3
CASSLSAGVITDTQYF
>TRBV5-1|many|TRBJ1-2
CASSLGQGEGSGYTF
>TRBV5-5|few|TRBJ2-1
CASSSYLADNEQFF
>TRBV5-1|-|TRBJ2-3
CASSLVWGSGDTQYF
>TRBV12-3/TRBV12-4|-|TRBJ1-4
CASSSGQAKTNEKLFF
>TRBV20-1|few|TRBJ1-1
CSARRGATEAFF
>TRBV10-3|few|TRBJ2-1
CAISERGSRYNEQFF
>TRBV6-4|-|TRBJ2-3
CASSEKQGVTQYF
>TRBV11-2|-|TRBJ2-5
CASSLDWQGKETQYF
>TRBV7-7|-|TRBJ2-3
CASSLVGSGTDTQYF
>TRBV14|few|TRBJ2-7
CASSRGTGGYEQYF
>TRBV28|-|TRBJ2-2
CASISAGNTGELFF
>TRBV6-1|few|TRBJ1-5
CASSERGSGVTNQPQHF
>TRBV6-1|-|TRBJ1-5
CASSRGQYGQPQHF
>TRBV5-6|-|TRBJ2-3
CASSLGSSLDTQYF
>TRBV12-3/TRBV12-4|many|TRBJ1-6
CASSLTSENSPLHF
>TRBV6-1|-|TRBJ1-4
CASRVDRGREKLFF
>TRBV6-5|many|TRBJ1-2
CASSDRFGYTF
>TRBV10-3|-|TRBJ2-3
CASSDRLAGVSTDTQYF
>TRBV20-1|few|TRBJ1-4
CSAPPVAGRTEKLFF
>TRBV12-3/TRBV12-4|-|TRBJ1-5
CASSGERQISNQPQHF
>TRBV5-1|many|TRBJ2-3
CASSLQGLGDTQYF
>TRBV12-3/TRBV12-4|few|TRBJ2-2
CASISYERNTGELFF
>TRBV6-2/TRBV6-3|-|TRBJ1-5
CASDRGPGNQPQHF
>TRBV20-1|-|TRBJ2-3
CSARRGLARDTQYF
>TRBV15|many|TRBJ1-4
CATSRDVAGNEKLFF
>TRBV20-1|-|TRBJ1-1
CSARGQEIEAFF
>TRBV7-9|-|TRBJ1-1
CASSLKDGTEAFF